This T cell receptor (beta chain) came from a study of blood T cell repertoires in COVID-19. About the research overall: Samples taken during acute and convalescent COVID-19 were collected in the United States, Italy and Spain. Sources were T cells, B-cell-depleted T cells, or PBMCs; the material itself was cDNA or gDNA.

All recovered Cohort 3 donors got two negative PCRs, got clearance, or saw symptom resolution. Libraries were prepared by immunoSEQ multiplex PCR; TCRdb keeps only in-frame clonotypes and omits some of them. This table has over 200,000 clones, 84% appearing once. Sequencing input: PBMCs or T cells enriched from blood (not recorded which). This TCR derives from a woman aged 35 to 49 who had recovered from COVID-19.

CDR3 in DNA: TGTGCCAGCAGTAGGGGACTAGCGGGAGTTGGGGAGCTGTTTTTT. Protein sequence: CASSRGLAGVGELFF. The chain couples TRBV2 to TRBJ2-2; 14 nucleotides line up with TRBD2. The trim removed 5 bases at V and 8 bases at J, leaving 4 bases unmatched. Germline V CDR1 and CDR2: SNHLY, FYNNEI. CDR3 size: 15 residues.